The following is a T cell receptor beta chain sequence with its context. Its antigen is undetermined. A much larger clone sits a single nucleotide away, making a read error possible. The data belong to a study of CD8+ T cells in alopecia areata. In each case, RNA was isolated and then reverse transcribed into cDNA as the sequencing template. TCRdb keeps only in-frame clones here, not all; method: immunoSEQ multiplex PCR. This table holds about 200,000 clones, roughly three fifths found once. Findings of the study overall: Sharing of TCRs across patients appeared less clear than in mice, possibly for HLA-related reasons. More clonal than normal scalp was lesional scalp, particularly alopecia totalis/universalis. Treatment with tofacitinib significantly lowered scalp clonality and reduced expanded CD8+ clones among the top 100.

Treatment noted: oral pan-JAK inhibitor, 5-10 mg twice daily. The ends were cut back, 3 bases at V and 2 bases at J, with 3 bases in the middle. The CDR3 extends over 11 amino acids. Germline V gene sequence: CDR1 SGHDT, CDR2 YYEEEE. The origin of this receptor is a human donor with alopecia areata. Sequences were derived from CD4+ T cells sorted from blood, sampled at week 4, from a patient treated with tofacitinib. The rearrangement uses TRBV5-6 and TRBJ2-7; D not resolved. DNA for the CDR3: TGTGCCAGCAGCTCTACCTACGAGCAGTACTTC. Its translation: CASSSTYEQYF. Combining the CDR3 with reference TRBV5-6 and TRBJ2-7 gives the whole variable domain DAGVTQSPTHLIKTRGQQVTLRCSPKSGHDTVSWYQQALGQGPQFIFQYYEEEERQRGNFPDRFSGHQFPNYSSELNVNALLLGDSALYLCASSSTYEQYFGPGTRLTVT.